This T cell receptor (beta chain) was recorded in a study of technical replicates of blood from a few donors. Clones were sequenced by immunoSEQ multiplex PCR, and TCRdb holds only the in-frame ones, with some missing. Of 85,000 to 100,000 clones listed, under 97% are singletons. V shed 4 bases, J shed 4 bases, and the junction held 4 bases outside the gene matches. This CDR3 is built from 13 residues. CDR1 and CDR2 from the germline V gene are GTSNPN and SVGIG (reference sequence). The TCR sequence derives from a human donor in good health. This chain links TRBV30 with TRBJ1-2; 9 nucleotides match TRBD1. The sample was T cells isolated from PBMCs. This CDR3 is CAWTPQGAYGYTF. As DNA, the CDR3 is TGTGCCTGGACTCCACAGGGGGCCTATGGCTACACCTTC.